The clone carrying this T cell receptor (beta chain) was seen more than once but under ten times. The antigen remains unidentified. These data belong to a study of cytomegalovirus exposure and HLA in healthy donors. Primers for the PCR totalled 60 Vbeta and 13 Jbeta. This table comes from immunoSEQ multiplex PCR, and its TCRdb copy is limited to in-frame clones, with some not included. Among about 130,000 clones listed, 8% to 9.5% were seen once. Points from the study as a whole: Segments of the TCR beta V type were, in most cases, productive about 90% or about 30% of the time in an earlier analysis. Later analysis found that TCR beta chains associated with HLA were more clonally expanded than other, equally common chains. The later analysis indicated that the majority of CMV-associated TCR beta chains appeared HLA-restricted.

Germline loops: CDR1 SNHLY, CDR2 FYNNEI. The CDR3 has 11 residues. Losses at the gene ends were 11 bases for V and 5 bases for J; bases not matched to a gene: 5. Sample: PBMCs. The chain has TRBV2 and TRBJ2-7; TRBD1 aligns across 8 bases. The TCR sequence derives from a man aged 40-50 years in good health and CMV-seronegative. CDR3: CAGGQGNEQYF. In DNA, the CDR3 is TGTGCCGGCGGACAGGGCAACGAGCAGTACTTC.